This T cell receptor (beta chain) was recorded in a study of human T cells and chemical hapten exposure. Study-wide background: Throughout a study of approximately 5 months, patients underwent weekly scalp administration of diphenylcyclopropenone doses. From small differences in pooled library volume came most of the variation in per-sample TCR yields.

V lost 5 bases, J lost 6 bases, and 17 bases lay in between. The CDR3 extends over 15 amino acids. Germline V gives CDR1 SGHVS, CDR2 FQNEAQ. As processed by the authors: Between roughly 23,224 and 700,000 TCRs appeared in each sample, and the median stood at 95,638. TCRdb independently ran MiXCR on the RACE reads; one entry per CDR3 protein. None of the V and J calls come from the authors' own analysis; TCRdb made them. The sample contains tens of thousands of distinct CDR3 sequences, under 12% of which appear only once. For this clonotype: The antigen is undetermined.

Described time point: patch test 1, 2 weeks after DPC sensitization. Indicated treatment: therapeutic diphenylcyclopropenone sensitization with weekly scalp DPC. Overall study findings and caveats: There was no change with DPC sensitization in TCRs above 1 in 1000 frequency.

Material: whole blood, obtained in connection with sensitization to the hapten diphenylcyclopropenone (DPC). This rearrangement joins TRBV7-8 to TRBJ2-1, with D possibly matching TRBD1 (6 bases). This clonotype originated in a middle-aged man with alopecia areata. Some clones in this sample may be carry-over from other donors' samples. DNA of the CDR3: TGTGCCAGCAGCGGTCGGACAGATCGCATCAATGAGCAGTTCTTC. Its translation: CASSGRTDRINEQFF.